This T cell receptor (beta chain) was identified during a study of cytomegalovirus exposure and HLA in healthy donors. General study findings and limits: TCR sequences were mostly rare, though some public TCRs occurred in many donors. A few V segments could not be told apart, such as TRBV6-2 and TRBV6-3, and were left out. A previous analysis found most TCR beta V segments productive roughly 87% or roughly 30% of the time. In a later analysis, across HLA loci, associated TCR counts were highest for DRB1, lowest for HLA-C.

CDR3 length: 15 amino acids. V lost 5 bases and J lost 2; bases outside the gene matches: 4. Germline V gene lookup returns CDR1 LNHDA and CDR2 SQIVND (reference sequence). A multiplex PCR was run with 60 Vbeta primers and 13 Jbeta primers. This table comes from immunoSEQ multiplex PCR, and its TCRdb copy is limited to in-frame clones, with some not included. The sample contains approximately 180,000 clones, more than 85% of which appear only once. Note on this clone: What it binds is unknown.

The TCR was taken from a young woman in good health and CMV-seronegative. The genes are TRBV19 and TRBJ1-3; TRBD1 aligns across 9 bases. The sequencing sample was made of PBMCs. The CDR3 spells CASSLQGAPGNTIYF. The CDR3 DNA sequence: TGTGCCAGTAGTCTACAGGGGGCCCCTGGAAACACCATATATTTT.